Below are 10 T cell receptor beta chains sequenced from a single sample in a study of Ad26.COV2.S vaccination and SARS-CoV-2 variants. The treatment: 15 to 20 received Ad26.COV2.S at low or high dose, single or two shots; roughly five received placebo; per-sample allocation not given. Day 63 after the first injection of vaccine or placebo was the sampling time. Libraries were prepared by immunoSEQ multiplex PCR; TCRdb keeps only in-frame clonotypes and omits some of them. There are about 420,000 clones in the sample; roughly 90% occur only once, and less than 4.5% lies in the top ten. Source: peripheral blood, taken in a trial of Ad26.COV2.S vaccine versus placebo. Every receptor here comes from a person between 18 and 60 years old who received the Ad26.COV2.S COVID-19 vaccine or a placebo.

J is TRBJ2-3 and V is TRBV7-9; D may be TRBD2 (7 bases). CDR1 and CDR2 (germline): SEHNR, FQNEAQ (reference sequence). V lost 3 bases to trimming and J lost 4 bases, with 26 bases between them. This CDR3 is 19 amino acids long. In DNA form, the CDR3 reads TGTGCCAGCAGCTTCAGGTCGGGCTCGGGGGGCTACAGCGCAGATACGCAGTATTTT. This codes for CASSFRSGSGGYSADTQYF.

In the case of this clone: One end of the junction fails to match germline, which may point to a read error. The rearrangement uses TRBV4-3 and TRBJ2-5; possible D gene TRBD2, 7 bases. The CDR3 sequence is 14 residues long. The germline CDR1 and CDR2 sequences are LGHNA and YSLEER. The CDR3 spells CASSQDRGARGWHF. CDR3 bases: TGCGCCAGCAGCCAAGATCGGGGGGCGCGGGGGTGGCACTTC.

V is TRBV5-1 and J is TRBJ1-1; D unclear. The CDR3 loop spans 17 amino acids. Trimming stripped 0 bases from V and 4 bases from J, with 19 bases between. The germline V gene has CDR1 SGHRS and CDR2 YFSETQ. The CDR3 coding sequence is TGCGCCAGCAGCTTGGACATCCCTTCGCGGTGGGGCACTGAAGCTTTCTTT. As protein: CASSLDIPSRWGTEAFF.

This clone was seen a handful of times. The V gene is TRBV30, the J gene TRBJ1-3, with D maybe TRBD1 (5 bases). Germline-derived CDR1 and CDR2 are GTSNPN and SVGIG (reference sequence). There are 14 residues in the CDR3. V was trimmed by 3 bases and J by 4 bases, leaving 13 bases between them. The CDR3 here is CAWRRQGYGNTIYF. The DNA of the CDR3 is TGTGCCTGGAGGCGGCAGGGCTACGGAAACACCATATATTTT.

The chain uses TRBV3-1 (or the pseudogene TRBV3-2) and TRBJ2-4; TRBD2 is a possible D gene (5 bases). Trimming took 6 bases from V and 6 from J, leaving 12 bases between them. Germline CDR1 reads LGHDT; CDR2 reads YNNKEL (reference sequence). This CDR3 spans 13 amino acids. The CDR3 sequence: CASRDLAANIQYF. CDR3 in DNA: TGTGCCAGCAGGGACCTAGCCGCAAACATTCAGTACTTC.

The chain couples TRBV18 to TRBJ2-5, with D uncertain. Germline V gives CDR1 KGHSH, CDR2 LQKENI. V dropped 5 bases and J dropped 2 bases, with 12 bases sitting between them. This CDR3 contains 14 residues. Here the CDR3 DNA reads TGTGCCAGCTCAACCCTAGACACACAAGAGACCCAGTACTTC. It codes for CASSTLDTQETQYF.

This clone appeared many times. Distinct nucleotide sequences in the sample also encode this CDR3. The chain joins TRBV28 to TRBJ2-7; D not resolved. The V gene's germline CDR1 is MDHEN and CDR2 SYDVKM. The V gene lost 6 bases and the J gene lost 3 bases, with 6 bases spanning the gap. The CDR3 has 11 amino acids. CDR3 sequence reads: CASSTIYEQYF. CDR3 bases: TGTGCCAGCAGCACCATCTACGAGCAGTACTTC.

The rearrangement joins TRBV4-1 to TRBJ2-3; D is perhaps TRBD1 or TRBD2 (5 bases each). Germline V CDR1 and CDR2: MGHRA, YSYEKL. V gave up 3 bases and J gave up 4 bases, with 11 bases separating them. The length of the CDR3 is 14 residues. CDR3 amino acids: CASSQTRGADTQYF. CDR3 coding DNA: TGCGCCAGCAGCCAGACAAGGGGAGCAGATACGCAGTATTTT.

Written as DNA, the CDR3 is TGTGCCAGCAGCTTAGGTACCACAGATACGCAGTATTTT. Amino acids: CASSLGTTDTQYF. The chain carries TRBV11-1 and TRBJ2-3, with unresolved D. With 1 base removed from V and 2 bases from J, the gap between germline ends came to 4 bases. CDR3 length: 13 amino acids. Germline CDR1 reads SGHAT; CDR2 reads FQDESV (reference sequence). The full variable domain, in which reference TRBV11-1 and TRBJ2-3 provide the parts outside the CDR3, is EAEVAQSPRYKITEKSQAVAFWCDPISGHATLYWYRQILGQGPELLVQFQDESVVDDSQLPKDRFSAERLKGVDSTLKIQPAELGDSAMYLCASSLGTTDTQYFGPGTRLTVL.

This clone has a single count. The chain is built from TRBV5-1 and TRBJ2-2; D is undetermined. With 4 bases removed from V and 0 bases from J, the gap between germline ends came to 13 bases. CDR3 length: 16 residues. Germline V gene data show CDR1 as SGHRS and CDR2 as YFSETQ. CDR3 sequence: CASSQVTTANTGELFF. CDR3 DNA: TGCGCCAGCAGCCAGGTGACAACAGCGAACACCGGGGAGCTGTTTTTT. Complete variable domain (other parts from reference TRBV5-1 and TRBJ2-2): KAGVTQTPRYLIKTRGQQVTLSCSPISGHRSVSWYQQTPGQGLQFLFEYFSETQRNKGNFPGRFSGRQFSNSRSEMNVSTLELGDSALYLCASSQVTTANTGELFFGEGSRLTVL.